The T cell receptor beta chain under discussion was sequenced for a study of cytomegalovirus exposure and HLA in healthy donors. Whole-study context: Among the 400 or so donors who were genotyped, approximately 83% fell in the genetic ancestry cluster that is associated with self-reported Caucasian donors.

13 Jbeta primers and 60 Vbeta primers were used for the PCR. Produced via immunoSEQ multiplex PCR; TCRdb's table is partial and in-frame only. The repertoire holds 73,000 or so clones, more than 65% seen once, with roughly a sixth in the top ten. In regard to this clone: Its antigen is unknown.

Study findings and constraints: Analyses of presence/absence relied on an assumption of roughly uniform sequencing depth across donors. Links to common viral pathogens appeared, in a later analysis, for several of the most significant clusters. A later analysis reportedly identified an Asian-associated ancestry cluster as carrying fewer N-insertions than the 666-donor mean.

V was cut by 3 bases and J by 5 bases, with 4 bases left in between. The CDR3 spans 12 residues. Germline V lookup: CDR1 LNHDA, CDR2 SQIVND (reference sequence). The chain combines TRBV19 with TRBJ1-4; D gene ambiguous. Sequencing input: PBMCs. The receptor was isolated from a woman between 40 and 55 years old in good health and CMV-seropositive. Here the CDR3 DNA reads TGTGCCAGTAGTATGAGGAATGAAAAACTGTTTTTT. Its protein is CASSMRNEKLFF.